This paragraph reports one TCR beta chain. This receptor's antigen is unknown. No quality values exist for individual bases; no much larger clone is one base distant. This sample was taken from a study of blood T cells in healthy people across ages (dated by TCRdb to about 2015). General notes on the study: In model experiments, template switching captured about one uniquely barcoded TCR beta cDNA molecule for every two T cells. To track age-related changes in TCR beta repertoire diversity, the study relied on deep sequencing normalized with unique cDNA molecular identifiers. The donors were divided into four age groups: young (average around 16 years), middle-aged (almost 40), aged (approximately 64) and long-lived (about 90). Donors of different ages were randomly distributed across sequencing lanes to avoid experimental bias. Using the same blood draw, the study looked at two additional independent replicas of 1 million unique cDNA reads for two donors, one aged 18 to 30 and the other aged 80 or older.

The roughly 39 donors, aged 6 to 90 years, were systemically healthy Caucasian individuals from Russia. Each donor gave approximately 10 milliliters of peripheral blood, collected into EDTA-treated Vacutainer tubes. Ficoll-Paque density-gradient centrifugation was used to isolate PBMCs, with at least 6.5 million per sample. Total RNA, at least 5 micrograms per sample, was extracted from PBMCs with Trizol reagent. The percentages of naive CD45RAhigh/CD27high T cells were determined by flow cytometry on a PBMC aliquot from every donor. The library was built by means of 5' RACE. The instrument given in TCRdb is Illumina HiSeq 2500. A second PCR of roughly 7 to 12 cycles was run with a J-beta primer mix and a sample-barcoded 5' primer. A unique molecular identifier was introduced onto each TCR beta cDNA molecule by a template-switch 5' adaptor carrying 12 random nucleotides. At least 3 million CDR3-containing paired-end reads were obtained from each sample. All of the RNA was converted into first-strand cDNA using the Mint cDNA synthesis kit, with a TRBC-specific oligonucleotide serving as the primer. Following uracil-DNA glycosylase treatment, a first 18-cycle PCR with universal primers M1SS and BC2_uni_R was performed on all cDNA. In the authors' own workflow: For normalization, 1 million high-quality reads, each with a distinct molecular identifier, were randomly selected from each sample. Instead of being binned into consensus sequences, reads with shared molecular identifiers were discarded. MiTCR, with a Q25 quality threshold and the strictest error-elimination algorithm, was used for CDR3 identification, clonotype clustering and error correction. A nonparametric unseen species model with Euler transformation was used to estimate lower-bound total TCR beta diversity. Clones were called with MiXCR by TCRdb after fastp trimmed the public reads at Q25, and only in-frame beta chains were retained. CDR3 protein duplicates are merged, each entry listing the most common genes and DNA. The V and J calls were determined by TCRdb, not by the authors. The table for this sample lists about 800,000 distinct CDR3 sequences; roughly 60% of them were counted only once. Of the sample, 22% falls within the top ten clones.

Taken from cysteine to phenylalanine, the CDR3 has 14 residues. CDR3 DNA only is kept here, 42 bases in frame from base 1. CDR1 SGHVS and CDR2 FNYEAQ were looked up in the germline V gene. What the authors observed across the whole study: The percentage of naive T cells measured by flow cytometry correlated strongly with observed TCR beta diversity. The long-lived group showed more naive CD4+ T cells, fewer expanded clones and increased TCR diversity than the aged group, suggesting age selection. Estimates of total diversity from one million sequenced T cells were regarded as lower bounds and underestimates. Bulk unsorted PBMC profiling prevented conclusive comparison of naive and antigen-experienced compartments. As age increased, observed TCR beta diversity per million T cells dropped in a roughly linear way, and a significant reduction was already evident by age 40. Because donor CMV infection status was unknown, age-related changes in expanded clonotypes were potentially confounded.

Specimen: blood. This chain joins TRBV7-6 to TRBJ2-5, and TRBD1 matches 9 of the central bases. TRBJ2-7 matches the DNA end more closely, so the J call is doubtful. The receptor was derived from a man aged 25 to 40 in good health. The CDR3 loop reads CASSSGTGLDEQYF. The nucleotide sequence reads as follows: TGTGCCAGCTCCAGCGGGACAGGGTTGGACGAGCAGTACTTC.